This TCR beta chain is from a study of cytomegalovirus exposure and HLA in healthy donors. Study-wide background: HLA-typed donors were the source of about 85 million unique TCRs held in an early data release.

Study-level findings and limits: Listed as cytomegalovirus-associated were around 160 TCR beta chains. Within an earlier analysis, most TCR beta V segments proved productive either about 87% or about 30% of the time.

The PCR used 60 Vbeta and 13 Jbeta primers. Assay: immunoSEQ multiplex PCR; the TCRdb copy retains only in-frame clones and omits some. Of some 56,000 clones in the sample, 65% to 90% were seen once. Regarding this clone: Its antigen is not identified.

J was trimmed by 5 bases and V by 5 bases; bases with no gene match: 11. Looked up from germline, CDR1 is SQVTM and CDR2 is ANQGSEA. The CDR3 is 15 amino acids. This TCR derives from a human donor in good health. Input material: PBMCs. The genes are TRBV29-1 and TRBJ2-5; 10 positions agree with TRBD1. CDR3 protein: CSVTSGQGTGETQYF. The CDR3 DNA reads TGCAGCGTTACATCGGGACAGGGGACGGGCGAGACCCAGTACTTC.